This T cell receptor (beta chain) was documented in a study of T cell responses to AZD1222 COVID-19 vaccine. Study results and limitations: Researchers took repertoire samples only after the peak T cell response had come. The donor cohort was predominantly white British with a female majority, and clonal diversity may have been underestimated. Regions 160-218 and 743-854 held dominance among vaccine-associated CD4 TCRs, which spanned spike.

The CDR3 is made up of 18 amino acids. Germline CDR1 and CDR2: LNHDA and SQIVND (reference sequence). Trimming at V came to 5 bases and at J to 5 bases, leaving 12 bases not matched to a gene. Repertoires were generated with immunoSEQ multiplex PCR, while TCRdb's copy carries only in-frame clones and drops some. The sample lists about 140,000 clones, nearly 95% occurring once. This clone was seen just once. The antigen is unknown. The specimen was peripheral blood, collected 28 days after the second AZD1222 dose. The origin of this receptor is an adult who received the AZD1222 COVID-19 vaccine. The chain couples TRBV19 to TRBJ2-7; 16 positions agree with TRBD2. CDR3 residues: CASSLTGTSGRAVHEQYF. The CDR3, as DNA: TGTGCCAGTAGTCTAACCGGGACTAGCGGGAGGGCCGTCCACGAGCAGTACTTC.